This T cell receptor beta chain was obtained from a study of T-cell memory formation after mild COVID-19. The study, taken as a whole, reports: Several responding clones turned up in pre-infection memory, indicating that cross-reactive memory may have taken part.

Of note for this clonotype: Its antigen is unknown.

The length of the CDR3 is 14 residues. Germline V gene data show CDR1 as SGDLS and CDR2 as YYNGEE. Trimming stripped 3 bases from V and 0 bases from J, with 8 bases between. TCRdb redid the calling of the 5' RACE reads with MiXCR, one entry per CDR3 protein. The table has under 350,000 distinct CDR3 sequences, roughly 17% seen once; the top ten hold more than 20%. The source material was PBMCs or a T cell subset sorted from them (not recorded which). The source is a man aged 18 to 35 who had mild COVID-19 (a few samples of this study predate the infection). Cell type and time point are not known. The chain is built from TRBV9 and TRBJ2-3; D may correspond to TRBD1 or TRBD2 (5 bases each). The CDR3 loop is CASSGRDSTDTQYF. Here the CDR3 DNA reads TGTGCCAGCAGCGGCCGGGACAGCACAGATACGCAGTATTTT.